This TCR beta chain emerged from a study of identical twins. Findings and caveats of the study: Abundant beta clonotypes from cord blood bore fewer insertions; memory repertoires lacked this pattern. Researchers caution that invariant MAIT and iNKT cells could partly confound zero-insertion analyses.

This clonotype showed up just a few times. Antigen unknown. Template switching (which added a universal primer site) was used, and cDNA carried unique molecular identifiers. TCRdb recomputed calls from the 5' RACE reads with MiXCR, one row per CDR3 protein. The data show 500,000 to 600,000 distinct CDR3 sequences, with 20% to 25% seen just once and around 1% held by the top ten. Trimming left V 3 bases short and J 13 bases short, with 14 bases between. The CDR3 is made up of 13 amino acids. Germline V gives CDR1 SGDLS, CDR2 YYNGEE. These sequences were also reported in another study, on T cells expressing NK-cell markers. That work states: About 6 donors had dominant NKG2C+ clonotypes that comprised about 1.0-7.5% of their CD8+ T cells.

Material for sequencing was CD4+ T cells sorted from blood. This clonotype originated in a woman between 18 and 30 years old in good health. The V gene is TRBV9, the J gene TRBJ1-6, with D hard to call. This CDR3 reads CASSGPPRSPLHF. For the CDR3, the DNA is TGTGCCAGCAGCGGACCGCCCCGAAGCCCCCTCCACTTT.